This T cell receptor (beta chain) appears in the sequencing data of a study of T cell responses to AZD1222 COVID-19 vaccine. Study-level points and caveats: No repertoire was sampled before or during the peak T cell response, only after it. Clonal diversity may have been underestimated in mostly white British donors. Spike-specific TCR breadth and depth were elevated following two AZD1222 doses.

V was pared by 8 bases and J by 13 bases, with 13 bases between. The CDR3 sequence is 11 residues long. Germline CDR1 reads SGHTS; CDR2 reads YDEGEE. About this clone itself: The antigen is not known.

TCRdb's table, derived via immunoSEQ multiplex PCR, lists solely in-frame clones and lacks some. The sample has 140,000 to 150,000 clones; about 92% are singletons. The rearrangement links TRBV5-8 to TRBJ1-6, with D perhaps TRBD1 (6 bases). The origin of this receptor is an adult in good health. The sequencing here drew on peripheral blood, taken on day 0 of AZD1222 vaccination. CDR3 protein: CASPTTGPLHF. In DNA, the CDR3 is TGTGCCAGTCCTACCACAGGGCCCCTCCACTTT.